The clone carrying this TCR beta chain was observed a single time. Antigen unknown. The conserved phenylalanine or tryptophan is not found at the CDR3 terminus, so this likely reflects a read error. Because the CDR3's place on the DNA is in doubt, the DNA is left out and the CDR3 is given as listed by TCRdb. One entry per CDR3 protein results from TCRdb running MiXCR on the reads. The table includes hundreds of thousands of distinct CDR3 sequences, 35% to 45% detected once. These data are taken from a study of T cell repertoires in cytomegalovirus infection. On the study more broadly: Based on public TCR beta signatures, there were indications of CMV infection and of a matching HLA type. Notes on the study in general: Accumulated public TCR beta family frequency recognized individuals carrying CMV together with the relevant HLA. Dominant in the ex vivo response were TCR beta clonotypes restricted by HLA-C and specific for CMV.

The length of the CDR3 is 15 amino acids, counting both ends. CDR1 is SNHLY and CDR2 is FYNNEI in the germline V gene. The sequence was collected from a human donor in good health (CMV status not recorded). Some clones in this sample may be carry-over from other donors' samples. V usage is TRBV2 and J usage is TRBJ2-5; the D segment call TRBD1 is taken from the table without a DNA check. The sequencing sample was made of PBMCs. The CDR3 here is CASSDWGHSQETTYL.